This T cell receptor beta chain appears in the sequencing data of a study of cytomegalovirus exposure and HLA in healthy donors. The overall study: The study placed less than 90% of its 350 to 450 genotyped donors in the Caucasian-associated ancestry cluster. Study-wide results and caveats: Analysis was carried out at a later point, and it linked a missense DCLRE1C variant to TCR beta V- and J-gene trimming.

PCR primers comprised 60 Vbeta and 13 Jbeta primers. Some clones are missing from TCRdb's copy, which holds only in-frame ones; the method was immunoSEQ multiplex PCR. The table records 100,000 to 150,000 clones, around 79% of them present only once. V gave up 8 bases and J gave up 4 bases, with 18 bases separating them. The CDR3 sequence is 15 residues long. The germline gives CDR1 MNHNY, CDR2 SVGAGI (reference sequence). Note on this clone: Antigen specificity is unknown.

The V call is TRBV6-6, the J call TRBJ2-1, with D possibly matching TRBD1 (5 bases). This TCR was sampled from a woman aged 40 to 49 in good health and CMV-seronegative. Source material: PBMCs. The CDR3 loop is CASEATETVYNEQFF. The CDR3 DNA follows: TGTGCCAGCGAGGCGACGGAGACAGTTTACAATGAGCAGTTCTTC.